The clone carrying this T cell receptor (beta chain) was seen a handful of times. The antigen remains undetermined. This record belongs to a study of cytomegalovirus exposure and HLA in healthy donors. Overall study findings and caveats: The records held CMV serostatus as the only immune exposure information. One later analysis reportedly identified an Asian-associated ancestry cluster that showed fewer N-insertions than the approximately 710-donor mean. By a later analysis, the bulk of CMV-associated TCR beta chains appeared HLA-restricted.

PCR involved 60 Vbeta and 13 Jbeta primers. The repertoire was sequenced with immunoSEQ multiplex PCR; TCRdb's copy has only in-frame clones and lacks some. The sample yields 150,000 to 200,000 clones, around 80% seen once. Specimen: PBMCs. The TCR was taken from a woman aged 45-65 years in good health and CMV-seropositive.

The CDR3 DNA reads as TGTGCCATCAGTGACGTCTCCTACAATGAGCAGTTCTTC. Its protein is CAISDVSYNEQFF. The V and J genes are TRBV10-3 and TRBJ2-1; no firm D call. The CDR3 loop spans 13 amino acids. Between the trimmed V and J ends, which lost 3 bases and 0 bases, there was a span of 3 bases. Germline lookup yields CDR1 ENHRY and CDR2 SYGVKD.